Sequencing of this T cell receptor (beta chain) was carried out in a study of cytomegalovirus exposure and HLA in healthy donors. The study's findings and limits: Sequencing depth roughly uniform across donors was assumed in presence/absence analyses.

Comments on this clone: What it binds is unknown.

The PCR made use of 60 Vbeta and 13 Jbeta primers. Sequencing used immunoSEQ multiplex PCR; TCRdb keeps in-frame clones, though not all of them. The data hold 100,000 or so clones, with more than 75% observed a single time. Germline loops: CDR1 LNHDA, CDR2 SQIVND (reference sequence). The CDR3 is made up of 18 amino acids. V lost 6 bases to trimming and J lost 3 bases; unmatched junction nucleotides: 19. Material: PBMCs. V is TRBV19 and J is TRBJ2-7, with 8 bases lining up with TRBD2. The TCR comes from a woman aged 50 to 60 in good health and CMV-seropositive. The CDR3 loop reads CASSPRPGVAGGNYEQYF. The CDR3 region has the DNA TGTGCCAGTAGCCCTCGGCCTGGGGTTGCGGGAGGAAACTACGAGCAGTACTTC. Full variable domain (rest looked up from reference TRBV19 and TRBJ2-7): DGGITQSPKYLFRKEGQNVTLSCEQNLNHDAMYWYRQDPGQGLRLIYYSQIVNDFQKGDIAEGYSVSREKKESFPLTVTSAQKNPTAFYLCASSPRPGVAGGNYEQYFGPGTRLTVT.